Below, 30 T cell receptor beta chains from the same sample are listed, as sequenced in a study of T cells after yellow fever vaccination. TCRdb ran MiXCR on the 5' RACE reads and lists one entry per CDR3 protein. The sample records 300,000 to 350,000 distinct CDR3 sequences, approximately 4% being singletons. The starting material was PBMCs, obtained 5 days after the yellow fever booster vaccination. The receptors come from a man aged 18 to 30 who received the YFV17D yellow fever vaccine.

This chain uses TRBV6-2 or TRBV6-3 with TRBJ2-1, with D unresolved. The CDR3 is 14 amino acids. From germline, CDR1 is MNHEY and CDR2 SVGEGT. Trimming pared 10 bases from V and 6 bases from J, leaving 19 bases between. The CDR3 DNA sequence: TGTGCCACCACGGCCATAGGTAGTTTCAATGAGCAGTTCTTC. This gives the protein CATTAIGSFNEQFF.

This clonotype was detected many times. In DNA form, the CDR3 reads TGCGCCAGCAGCGAGCGCAGGGGCACCGGGGAGCTGTTTTTT. Residues: CASSERRGTGELFF. The V call is TRBV5-1, the J call TRBJ2-2, with D tentatively TRBD1 (6 bases). Germline-derived CDR1 and CDR2 are SGHRS and YFSETQ. V was clipped by 4 bases and J by 4 bases, with 11 bases between them. The CDR3 is 14 residues long.

This clonotype has a count of ten or more. The chain carries TRBV6-2 or TRBV6-3 and TRBJ2-5; weak D call: TRBD2 (6 bases). Between the trimmed V and J ends, which lost 4 bases and 5 bases, there was a span of 11 bases. This CDR3 comprises 13 residues. From germline, CDR1 is MNHEY and CDR2 SVGEGT. This chain's CDR3 is CASSFWEEETQYF. The CDR3 DNA reads as TGTGCCAGCAGTTTCTGGGAGGAGGAGACCCAGTACTTC.

This clonotype showed up many times. The CDR3 DNA is TGTGCCAGCAGCTGGCCCGAGACAGGGGGCGTAACAGATACGCAGTATTTT. Protein sequence: CASSWPETGGVTDTQYF. This rearrangement joins TRBV7-6 to TRBJ2-3, with 10 bases aligning to TRBD1. Germline values: CDR1 SGHVS, CDR2 FNYEAQ. The CDR3 is 17 residues long. The trim removed 4 bases at V and 3 bases at J, leaving 10 bases unmatched.

This clonotype was counted a few times. The J gene is TRBJ2-7, the V gene TRBV6-2 or TRBV6-3; 7 bases agree with TRBD1. The CDR3 is 15 amino acids. Germline CDR1 and CDR2: MNHEY and SVGEGT. Unmatched junction bases numbered 9, after V lost 2 bases and J lost 5 bases. The CDR3 sequence: CASSYRETGDHEQYV. In DNA, the CDR3 is TGTGCCAGCAGTTACCGGGAAACAGGGGACCACGAGCAGTACGTC.

The chain carries TRBV5-1 and TRBJ2-1, with 9 bases that match TRBD2. The V and J ends lost 0 bases and 0 bases, in that order; junction bases with no gene match: 13. The germline V gene has CDR1 SGHRS and CDR2 YFSETQ. The length of the CDR3 is 20 residues. CDR3: CASSLAWSLAGSSSYNEQFF. CDR3 coding DNA: TGCGCCAGCAGCTTGGCGTGGTCGCTAGCGGGGAGTAGCTCCTACAATGAGCAGTTCTTC.

This clonotype was counted many times. J is TRBJ1-1 and V is TRBV5-1, with 10 bases matching TRBD1. The CDR3 is made up of 15 amino acids. Looked up from germline, CDR1 is SGHRS and CDR2 is YFSETQ. V was clipped by 4 bases and J by 3 bases; unmatched bases: 6. Here the CDR3 reads CASSPTGTGDTEAFF. The CDR3 nucleotides read TGCGCCAGCAGCCCAACCGGGACAGGGGACACTGAAGCTTTCTTT.

This clonotype has ten or more counts. V gene TRBV6-5 combines with J gene TRBJ2-1; TRBD2 matches 8 bases. The CDR3 runs 16 residues. Per germline, CDR1 MNHEY and CDR2 SVGAGI. Unmatched junction bases numbered 5, after V lost 0 bases and J lost 4 bases. The CDR3 spells CASSYSSAGGYNEQFF. The DNA of the CDR3 is TGTGCCAGCAGTTACTCGAGTGCGGGGGGATACAATGAGCAGTTCTTC.

This clonotype was found a few times. The rearrangement uses TRBV9 and TRBJ2-3; the match to TRBD2 covers 11 bases. The ends lost 6 bases at V and 3 bases at J; junction bases unmatched: 3. The CDR3 is 14 amino acids. Germline CDR1 is SGDLS and CDR2 is YYNGEE. The CDR3 bases are TGTGCCAGCACCATAGCGGGGGGGACAGATACGCAGTATTTT. Its translation: CASTIAGGTDTQYF.

This clonotype was seen a few times. J is TRBJ1-1 and V is TRBV12-3 or TRBV12-4; 11 bases match TRBD1. The CDR3 covers 16 residues. J lost 2 bases, V lost 5 bases, and 7 bases had no gene match. CDR3 nucleotides: TGTGCCAGCAGTCCAGGGACAGGGGGTTTCAACACTGAAGCTTTCTTT. Amino acid sequence: CASSPGTGGFNTEAFF.

The table lists this clonotype with many counts. This rearrangement joins TRBV7-9 to TRBJ1-2, with a possible D match to TRBD1 (6 bases). The CDR3 has 15 residues. Per the germline V gene, CDR1 is SEHNR and CDR2 is FQNEAQ (reference sequence). V was shortened by 7 bases and J by 5 bases, with 20 bases between the two germline ends. In DNA form, the CDR3 reads TGTGCCAGCACTCAGGACCCGACAGGCAGATATGGCTACACCTTC. This sequence encodes CASTQDPTGRYGYTF.

This chain joins TRBV20-1 and TRBJ2-1, with 9 bases fitting TRBD2. V lost 1 base, J lost 4 bases, and 8 bases stayed unmatched. Germline V CDR1 and CDR2: DFQATT, SNEGSKA (reference sequence). This CDR3 has 16 residues. For the CDR3, the DNA is TGCAGTGCTAGAGGCACCTCAAGCGGGGGGTACAATGAGCAGTTCTTC. Amino acid sequence: CSARGTSSGGYNEQFF.

This sequence joins TRBV5-1 and TRBJ2-2; D remains unclear. Trimming removed 0 bases at V and 6 bases at J, with 9 bases between. The CDR3 covers 14 residues. The germline CDR1 and CDR2 sequences are SGHRS and YFSETQ. CDR3 protein: CASSLDLVPGELFF. The CDR3 bases are TGCGCCAGCAGCTTGGATCTAGTTCCCGGGGAGCTGTTTTTT.

This clonotype was detected ten times or more. The gene calls are TRBV3-1 and TRBJ1-2; no firm D call. This CDR3 is built from 13 residues. Germline CDR1 and CDR2: LGHDT and YNNKEL (reference sequence). Trimming shortened V by 1 base and J by 4 bases, and 7 bases separated the two germline ends. The CDR3 coding sequence is TGTGCCAGCAGCCAAGGCGGTCGCTATGGCTACACCTTC. This sequence encodes CASSQGGRYGYTF.

This clonotype appeared many times. The chain has TRBV5-5 and TRBJ2-7; the D is unclear. The CDR3 covers 15 residues. The V gene's germline CDR1 is SGHKS and CDR2 YYEKEE (reference sequence). The V and J ends lost 2 bases and 0 bases respectively, with 12 bases between them. The CDR3 nucleotides read TGTGCCAGCAGCTTACTCCCGTCAAGCTCCTACGAGCAGTACGTC. Residues: CASSLLPSSSYEQYV.

This clonotype was counted a few times. The V and J genes are TRBV12-3 or TRBV12-4 and TRBJ1-5; D perhaps matches TRBD1 (5 bases). CDR3 length: 14 amino acids. The germline V and J ends were trimmed by 1 base and 10 bases, with 14 bases remaining between them. CDR3 DNA: TGTGCCAGCAGTTTAGGGCAGGGCTTAGGCCCCCAGCATTTT. As protein: CASSLGQGLGPQHF.

This clonotype was observed many times. The V gene is TRBV10-3, the J gene TRBJ2-2, with D perhaps matching TRBD1 or TRBD2 (5 bases each). Trimming removed 3 bases from V and 0 bases from J, with 11 bases in between. Per the germline V gene, CDR1 is ENHRY and CDR2 is SYGVKD. The CDR3 sequence is 16 residues long. CDR3 protein: CAISDRDVTNTGELFF. CDR3 DNA sequence: TGTGCCATCAGTGACCGGGACGTAACGAACACCGGGGAGCTGTTTTTT.

Here the CDR3 reads CASSFRAENTGELFF. Here the CDR3 DNA reads TGTGCCAGCAGCTTTAGAGCGGAGAACACCGGGGAGCTGTTTTTT. The rearrangement links TRBV7-2 to TRBJ2-2, with D perhaps matching TRBD2 (5 bases). Germline CDR1 is SGHTA and CDR2 is FQGNSA. V was shortened by 3 bases and J by 1 base, with 9 bases between the two germline ends. The CDR3 spans 15 residues.

This clonotype was detected only a few times. The chain recombines TRBV24-1 with TRBJ2-3, with no clear D. The CDR3 covers 13 residues. CDR1 is KGHDR, CDR2 SFDVKD, per germline. V was pared by 5 bases and J by 4 bases, with 9 bases between. The CDR3 protein is CATSVLTADTQYF. The CDR3 DNA reads TGTGCCACCAGTGTCCTAACAGCAGATACGCAGTATTTT.

There are many counts of this clonotype. V and J are TRBV5-1 and TRBJ1-2, with D uncertain. With 4 bases removed from V and 0 bases from J, the gap between germline ends came to 10 bases. The CDR3 has 14 amino acids. Germline-derived CDR1 and CDR2 are SGHRS and YFSETQ. In DNA form, the CDR3 reads TGCGCCAGCAGCCCGACAACCTCTAACTATGGCTACACCTTC. This sequence encodes CASSPTTSNYGYTF.

This clonotype showed up many times. The rearrangement joins TRBV28 to TRBJ2-5, with no clear D. Trimming pared 7 bases from V and 3 bases from J, leaving 9 bases between. The CDR3 totals 12 residues. Germline V CDR1 and CDR2: MDHEN, SYDVKM. Here the CDR3 DNA reads TGTGCCAGCAACGCGGCGGAAGAGACCCAGTACTTC. Its protein is CASNAAEETQYF.

This clonotype was observed a handful of times. This sequence joins TRBV9 and TRBJ2-2; 11 nucleotides line up with TRBD2. The CDR3 runs to 17 residues. The J segment lost 0 bases and the V segment lost 0 bases, leaving 1 base of the junction unmatched. Per germline, CDR1 SGDLS and CDR2 YYNGEE. The CDR3: CASSVGLAGTNTGELFF. The DNA of the CDR3 is TGTGCCAGCAGCGTAGGACTAGCGGGGACGAACACCGGGGAGCTGTTTTTT.

Only a few counts were recorded for this clonotype. The chain combines TRBV5-1 with TRBJ1-2; D is perhaps TRBD1 (6 bases). Germline CDR1 reads SGHRS; CDR2 reads YFSETQ. V lost 7 bases and J lost 8, with 21 bases in between. The CDR3 loop spans 14 amino acids. For the CDR3, the DNA is TGCGCCAGCGTGACTACACCACAGGGAGGCGGCTACACCTTC. Translating gives CASVTTPQGGGYTF.

A few counts support this clonotype. The chain uses TRBV20-1 and TRBJ1-1; 8 bases are shared with TRBD1. The V gene's germline CDR1 is DFQATT and CDR2 SNEGSKA (reference sequence). The CDR3 has 13 amino acids. V gave up 5 bases and J gave up 5 bases; unmatched junction bases: 7. In DNA, the CDR3 is TGCAGTGCTGTGCAGGGGGCACGGACTGAAGCTTTCTTT. It specifies CSAVQGARTEAFF.

V and J are TRBV28 and TRBJ2-7; TRBD1 aligns across 11 bases. CDR3 length equals 18 residues. In germline, CDR1 is MDHEN, CDR2 SYDVKM. The trim removed 4 bases at V and 3 bases at J, leaving 14 bases unmatched. CDR3 sequence: CASSSRDRGFEGYYEQYV. DNA of the CDR3: TGTGCCAGCAGTTCCCGGGACAGGGGGTTCGAGGGCTACTACGAGCAGTACGTC.

This chain joins TRBV19 and TRBJ1-1; 8 positions match TRBD1. The length of the CDR3 is 14 residues. V shed 8 bases and J 4 bases; nucleotides not matched to a gene: 9. The germline gives CDR1 LNHDA, CDR2 SQIVND (reference sequence). CDR3 amino acids: CASGQGRVGTEAFF. The CDR3 region has the DNA TGTGCCAGTGGACAGGGAAGGGTCGGCACTGAAGCTTTCTTT.

This clonotype came up a few times. The CDR3 loop is CASSFGGQTYEQYV. In nucleotides, the CDR3 is TGTGCCAGCAGCTTCGGTGGGCAGACCTACGAGCAGTACGTC. V is TRBV7-9 and J is TRBJ2-7; no clear D gene. Per the germline V gene, CDR1 is SEHNR and CDR2 is FQNEAQ (reference sequence). V was clipped by 3 bases and J by 2 bases, with 11 bases between them. The CDR3 is 14 amino acids.

V and J are TRBV18 and TRBJ2-1; possible D gene TRBD2, 6 bases. V was cut by 0 bases and J by 2 bases, with 8 bases left in between. This CDR3 contains 15 residues. Germline V lookup: CDR1 KGHSH, CDR2 LQKENI. CDR3 residues: CASSPPGGPYNEQFF. CDR3 coding DNA: TGTGCCAGCTCACCACCGGGGGGACCCTACAATGAGCAGTTCTTC. The full variable domain, rest sourced from reference TRBV18 and TRBJ2-1, is NAGVMQNPRHLVRRRGQEARLRCSPMKGHSHVYWYRQLPEEGLKFMVYLQKENIIDESGMPKERFSAEFPKEGPSILRIQQVVRGDSAAYFCASSPPGGPYNEQFFGPGTRLTVL.

This clonotype has ten or more counts. The J gene is TRBJ1-2, the V gene TRBV4-3; maybe TRBD1 (6 bases). The CDR3 has 12 residues. Trimming removed 5 bases at V and 2 bases at J, with 6 bases between. Germline values: CDR1 LGHNA, CDR2 YSLEER. The chain's CDR3 is CASSTGNYGYTF. The CDR3 coding sequence is TGCGCCAGCAGCACAGGGAACTATGGCTACACCTTC.

The V gene is TRBV5-1, the J gene TRBJ2-1; D possibly corresponds to TRBD2 (6 bases). CDR3 length equals 15 residues. Germline-derived CDR1 and CDR2 are SGHRS and YFSETQ. The V gene lost 0 bases and the J gene lost 15 bases, with 22 bases spanning the gap. CDR3 sequence: CASSLAEGTAAGGFF. The CDR3 nucleotides are TGCGCCAGCAGCTTGGCCGAGGGGACTGCAGCGGGTGGGTTCTTC.